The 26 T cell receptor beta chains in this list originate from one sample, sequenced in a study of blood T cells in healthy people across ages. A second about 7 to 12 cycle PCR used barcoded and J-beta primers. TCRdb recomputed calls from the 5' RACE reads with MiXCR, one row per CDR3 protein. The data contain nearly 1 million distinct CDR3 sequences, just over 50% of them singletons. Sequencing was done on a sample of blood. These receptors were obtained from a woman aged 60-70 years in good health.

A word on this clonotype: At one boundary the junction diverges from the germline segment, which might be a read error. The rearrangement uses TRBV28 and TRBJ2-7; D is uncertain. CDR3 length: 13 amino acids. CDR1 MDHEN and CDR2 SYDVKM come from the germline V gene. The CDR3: CANSQALTYEQYF. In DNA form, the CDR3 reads TGTGCCAACAGTCAAGCACTCACCTACGAGCAGTACTTC.

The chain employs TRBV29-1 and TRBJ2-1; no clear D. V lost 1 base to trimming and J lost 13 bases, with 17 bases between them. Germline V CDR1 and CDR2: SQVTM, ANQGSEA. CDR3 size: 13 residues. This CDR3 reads CSVEAAPSGFQFF. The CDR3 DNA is TGCAGCGTTGAAGCCGCCCCTTCGGGCTTCCAGTTCTTC.

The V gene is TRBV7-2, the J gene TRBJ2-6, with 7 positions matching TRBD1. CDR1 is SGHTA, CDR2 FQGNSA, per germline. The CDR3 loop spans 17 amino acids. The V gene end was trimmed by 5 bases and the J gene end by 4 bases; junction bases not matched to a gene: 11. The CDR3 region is CASSILTGMVGANVLTF. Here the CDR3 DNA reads TGTGCCAGCAGCATTTTGACAGGGATGGTCGGGGCCAACGTCCTGACTTTC.

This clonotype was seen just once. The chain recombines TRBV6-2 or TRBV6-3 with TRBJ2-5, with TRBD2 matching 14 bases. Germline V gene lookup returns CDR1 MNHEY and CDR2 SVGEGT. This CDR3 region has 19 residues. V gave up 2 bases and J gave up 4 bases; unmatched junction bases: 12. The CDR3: CASSYGPGLAGVGGETQYF. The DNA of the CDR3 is TGTGCCAGCAGTTACGGACCGGGACTAGCGGGAGTAGGTGGAGAGACCCAGTACTTC.

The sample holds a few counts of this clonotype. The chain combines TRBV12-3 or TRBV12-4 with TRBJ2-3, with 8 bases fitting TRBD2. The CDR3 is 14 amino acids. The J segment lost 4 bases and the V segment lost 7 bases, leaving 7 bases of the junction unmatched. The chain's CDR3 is CASTPGGRPDTQYF. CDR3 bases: TGTGCCAGCACCCCGGGGGGGCGGCCAGATACGCAGTATTTT.

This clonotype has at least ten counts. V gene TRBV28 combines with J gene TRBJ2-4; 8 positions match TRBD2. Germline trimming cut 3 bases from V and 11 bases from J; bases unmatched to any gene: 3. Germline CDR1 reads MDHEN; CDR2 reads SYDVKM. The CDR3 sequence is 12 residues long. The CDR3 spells CASSFRGGLQYF. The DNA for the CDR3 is TGTGCCAGCAGTTTTCGCGGGGGGCTTCAGTACTTC.

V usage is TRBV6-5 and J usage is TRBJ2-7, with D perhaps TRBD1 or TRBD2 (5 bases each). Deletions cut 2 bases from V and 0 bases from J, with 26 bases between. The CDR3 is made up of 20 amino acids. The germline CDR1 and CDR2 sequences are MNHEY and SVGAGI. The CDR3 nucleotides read TGTGCCAGCAGTTACCGCTCAGTTTTTACAGGAGGAGAAAGCTCCTACGAGCAGTACTTC. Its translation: CASSYRSVFTGGESSYEQYF.

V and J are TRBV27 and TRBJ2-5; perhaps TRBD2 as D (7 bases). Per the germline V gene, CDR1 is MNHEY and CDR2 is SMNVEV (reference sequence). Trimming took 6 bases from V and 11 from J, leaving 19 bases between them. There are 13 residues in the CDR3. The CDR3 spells CASRGWGGGMQYF. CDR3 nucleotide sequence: TGTGCCAGCAGGGGTTGGGGGGGCGGAATGCAGTACTTC.

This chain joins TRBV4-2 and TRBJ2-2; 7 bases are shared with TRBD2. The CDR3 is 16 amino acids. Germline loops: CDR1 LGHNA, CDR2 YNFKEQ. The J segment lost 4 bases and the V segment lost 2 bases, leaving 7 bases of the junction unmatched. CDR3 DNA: TGTGCCAGCAGCCAATCGGGCAGCGGGGTCACCGGGGAGCTGTTTTTT. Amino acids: CASSQSGSGVTGELFF.

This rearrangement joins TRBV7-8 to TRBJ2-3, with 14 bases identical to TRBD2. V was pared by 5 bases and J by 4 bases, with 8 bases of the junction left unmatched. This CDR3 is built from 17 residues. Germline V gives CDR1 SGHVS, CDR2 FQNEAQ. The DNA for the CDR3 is TGTGCCAGCAGCGCCCGGACTAGCGGGAGGAGGGCAGATACGCAGTATTTT. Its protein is CASSARTSGRRADTQYF. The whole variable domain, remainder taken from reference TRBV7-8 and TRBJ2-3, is GAGVSQSPRYKVAKRGQDVALRCDPISGHVSLFWYQQALGQGPEFLTYFQNEAQLDKSGLPSDRFFAERPEGSVSTLKIQRTQQEDSAVYLCASSARTSGRRADTQYFGPGTRLTVL.

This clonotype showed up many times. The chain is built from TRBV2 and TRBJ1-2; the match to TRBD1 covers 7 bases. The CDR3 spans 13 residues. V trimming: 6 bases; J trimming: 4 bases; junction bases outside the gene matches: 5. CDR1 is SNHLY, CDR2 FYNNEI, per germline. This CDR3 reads CASRAQGSYGYTF. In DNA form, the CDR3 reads TGTGCCAGCAGGGCACAGGGGTCCTATGGCTACACCTTC.

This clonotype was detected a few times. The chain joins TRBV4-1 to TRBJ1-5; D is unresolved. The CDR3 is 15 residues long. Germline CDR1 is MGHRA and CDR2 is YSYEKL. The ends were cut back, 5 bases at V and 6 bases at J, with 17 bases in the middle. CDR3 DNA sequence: TGCGCCAGCAGCAAGATTATCTTGGATGGTCAGCCCCAGCATTTT. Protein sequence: CASSKIILDGQPQHF.

CDR3: CSVDIAGVTNEQFF. CDR3 DNA sequence: TGCAGCGTTGACATAGCGGGGGTAACCAATGAGCAGTTCTTC. This rearrangement joins TRBV29-1 to TRBJ2-1; 9 bases are a match to TRBD2. CDR3 length: 14 amino acids. Germline V gives CDR1 SQVTM, CDR2 ANQGSEA. V lost 3 bases, J lost 6 bases, and 6 bases stayed unmatched.

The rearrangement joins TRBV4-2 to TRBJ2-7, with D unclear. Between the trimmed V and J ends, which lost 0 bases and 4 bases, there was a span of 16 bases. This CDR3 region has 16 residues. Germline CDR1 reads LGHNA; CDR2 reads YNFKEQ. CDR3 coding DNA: TGTGCCAGCAGCCAAGAGCGGAGTCCTGACGGATACGAGCAGTACTTC. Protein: CASSQERSPDGYEQYF.

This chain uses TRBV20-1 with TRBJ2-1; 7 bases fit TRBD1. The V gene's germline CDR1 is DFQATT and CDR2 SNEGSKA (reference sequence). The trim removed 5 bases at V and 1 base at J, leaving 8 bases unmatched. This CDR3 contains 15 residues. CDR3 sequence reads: CSAGDRGLSYNEQFF. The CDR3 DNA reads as TGCAGTGCTGGGGACAGAGGCCTATCCTACAATGAGCAGTTCTTC.

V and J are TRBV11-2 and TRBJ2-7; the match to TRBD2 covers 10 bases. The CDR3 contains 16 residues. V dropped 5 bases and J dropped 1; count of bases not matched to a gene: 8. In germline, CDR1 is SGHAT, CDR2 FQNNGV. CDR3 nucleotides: TGTGCCAGCAGCAAAATAGCGGGAGGTTATTCCTACGAGCAGTACTTC. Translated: CASSKIAGGYSYEQYF. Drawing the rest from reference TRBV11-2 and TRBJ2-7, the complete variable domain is EAGVAQSPRYKIIEKRQSVAFWCNPISGHATLYWYQQILGQGPKLLIQFQNNGVVDDSQLPKDRFSAERLKGVDSTLKIQPAKLEDSAVYLCASSKIAGGYSYEQYFGPGTRLTVT.

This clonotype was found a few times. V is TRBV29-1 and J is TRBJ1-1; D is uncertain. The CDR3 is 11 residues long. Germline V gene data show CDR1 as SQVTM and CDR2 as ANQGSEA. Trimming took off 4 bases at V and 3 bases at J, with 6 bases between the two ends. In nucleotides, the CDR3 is TGCAGCGTTGCGGGGTACACTGAAGCTTTCTTT. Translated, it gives CSVAGYTEAFF.

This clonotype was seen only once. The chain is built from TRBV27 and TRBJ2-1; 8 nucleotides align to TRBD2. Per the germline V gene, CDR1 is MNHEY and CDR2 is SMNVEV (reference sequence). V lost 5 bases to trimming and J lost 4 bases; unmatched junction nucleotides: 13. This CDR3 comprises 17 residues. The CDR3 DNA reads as TGTGCCAGCAGTCCCTCCCCGGCGGGAGGCCAATACAATGAGCAGTTCTTC. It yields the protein CASSPSPAGGQYNEQFF.

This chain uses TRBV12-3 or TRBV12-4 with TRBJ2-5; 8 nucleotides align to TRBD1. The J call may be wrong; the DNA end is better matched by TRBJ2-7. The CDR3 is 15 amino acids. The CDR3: CASSPGQGSHYEQYF. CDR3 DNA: TGTGCCAGCAGTCCAGGACAGGGCTCCCATTACGAGCAGTACTTC.

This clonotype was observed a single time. CDR3 nucleotides: TGTGCCACCAGCATTGGCGGACAGGTCTACAATGAGCAGTTCTTC. It specifies CATSIGGQVYNEQFF. The genes are TRBV24-1 and TRBJ2-1; 7 bases are shared with TRBD1. Trimming removed 7 bases from V and 3 bases from J; junction bases left unmatched: 8. Germline CDR1 and CDR2: KGHDR and SFDVKD. This CDR3 is 15 amino acids long.

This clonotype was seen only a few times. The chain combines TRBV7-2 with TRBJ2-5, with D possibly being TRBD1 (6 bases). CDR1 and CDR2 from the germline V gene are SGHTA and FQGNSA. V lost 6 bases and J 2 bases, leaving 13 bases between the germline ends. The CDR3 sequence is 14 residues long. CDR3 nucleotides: TGTGCCAGCAGAACAGGGCTAGGGCAAGAGACCCAGTACTTC. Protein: CASRTGLGQETQYF.

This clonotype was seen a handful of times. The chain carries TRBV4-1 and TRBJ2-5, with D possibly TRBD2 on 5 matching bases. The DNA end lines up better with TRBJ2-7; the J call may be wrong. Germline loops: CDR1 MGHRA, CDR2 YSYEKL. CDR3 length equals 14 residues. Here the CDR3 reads CASSQDPGFYEQYF. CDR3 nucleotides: TGCGCCAGCAGCCAAGATCCGGGGTTCTACGAGCAGTACTTC.

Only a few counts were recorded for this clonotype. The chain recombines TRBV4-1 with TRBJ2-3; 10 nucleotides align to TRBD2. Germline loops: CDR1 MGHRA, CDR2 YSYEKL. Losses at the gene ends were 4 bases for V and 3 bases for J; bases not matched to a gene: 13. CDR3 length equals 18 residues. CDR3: CASSPRPKTSGATDTQYF. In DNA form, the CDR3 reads TGCGCCAGCAGCCCGCGCCCAAAAACTAGCGGGGCGACAGATACGCAGTATTTT.

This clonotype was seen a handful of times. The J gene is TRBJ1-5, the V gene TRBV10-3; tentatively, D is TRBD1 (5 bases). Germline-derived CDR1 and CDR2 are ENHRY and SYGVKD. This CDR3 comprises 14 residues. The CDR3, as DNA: TGTGGATCGAGTGGCAGGGCGAGCAATCAGCCCCAGCATTTT. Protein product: CGSSGRASNQPQHF.

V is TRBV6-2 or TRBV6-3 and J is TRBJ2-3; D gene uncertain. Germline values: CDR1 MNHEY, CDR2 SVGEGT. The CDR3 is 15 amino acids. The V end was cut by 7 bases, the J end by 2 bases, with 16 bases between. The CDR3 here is CASTSIDHITDTQYF. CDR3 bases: TGTGCCAGCACGTCCATCGACCACATCACAGATACGCAGTATTTT.

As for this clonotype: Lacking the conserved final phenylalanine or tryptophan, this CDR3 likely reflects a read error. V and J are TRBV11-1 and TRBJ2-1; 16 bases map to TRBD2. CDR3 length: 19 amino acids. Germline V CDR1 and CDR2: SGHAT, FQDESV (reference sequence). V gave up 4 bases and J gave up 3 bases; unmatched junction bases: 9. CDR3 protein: CASSSPRGTSGRGYNEQFL. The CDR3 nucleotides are TGTGCCAGCAGCTCACCTAGGGGGACTAGCGGGAGGGGCTACAATGAGCAGTTCCTC.